These 22 T cell receptor beta chains came from one sample sequenced in a study of blood T cell repertoires in COVID-19. This table comes from immunoSEQ multiplex PCR, and its TCRdb copy is limited to in-frame clones, with some not included. There are fewer than 350,000 clones in the sample; 88% occur only once, and about 0.94% lies in the top ten. The sequenced sample was PBMCs or T cells enriched from blood (not recorded which). The receptors stem from a woman aged 25 to 39 who had been exposed to COVID-19.

Here the CDR3 DNA reads TGTGCCAGCAGCCCCCGGGACAGGGACAATTCACCCCTCCACTTT. Translation gives CASSPRDRDNSPLHF. The rearrangement links TRBV3-1 (or the pseudogene TRBV3-2) to TRBJ1-6, with 9 bases that match TRBD1. Germline CDR1 and CDR2: LGHDT and YNNKEL (reference sequence). The V segment lost 4 bases and the J segment 7 bases; nucleotides outside the gene matches: 5. The CDR3 sequence is 15 residues long.

The chain joins TRBV19 to TRBJ1-3, with 7 nucleotides matching TRBD1. Unmatched junction bases numbered 4, after V lost 5 bases and J lost 0 bases. Germline V gene sequence: CDR1 LNHDA, CDR2 SQIVND (reference sequence). The CDR3 has 15 amino acids. The CDR3 sequence is CASSAAGGSGNTIYF. In nucleotides, the CDR3 is TGTGCCAGTAGTGCGGCAGGGGGCTCTGGAAACACCATATATTTT.

This chain links TRBV29-1 with TRBJ1-1; 7 bases are shared with TRBD1. Germline V gene data show CDR1 as SQVTM and CDR2 as ANQGSEA. The junction had 6 bases not matched to a gene; V was cut back by 7 bases and J by 1 base. This CDR3 has 13 residues. CDR3 sequence reads: CSARHRGNTEAFF. DNA for the CDR3: TGCAGCGCCCGCCACAGGGGGAACACTGAAGCTTTCTTT.

The rearrangement uses TRBV7-9 and TRBJ1-3; 11 nucleotides align to TRBD1. The CDR3 has 15 residues. Germline CDR1 SEHNR, CDR2 FQNEAQ (reference sequence). Trimming removed 3 bases from V and 4 bases from J; junction bases left unmatched: 2. Here the CDR3 DNA reads TGTGCCAGCAGCTTGAGGACAGGGGGCGGAAACACCATATATTTT. It translates to CASSLRTGGGNTIYF.

The V gene is TRBV2, the J gene TRBJ2-7; a weak D match, TRBD2 (6 bases). This CDR3 is built from 11 residues. Germline assignment: CDR1 SNHLY and CDR2 FYNNEI. The V end lost 10 bases, the J end lost 7 bases, and 14 bases lay between the germline ends. The CDR3 here is CATAGGEEQYF. DNA of the CDR3: TGTGCCACCGCCGGGGGTGAAGAGCAGTACTTC.

V is TRBV5-4 and J is TRBJ2-5, with 12 bases identical to TRBD2. Germline trimming cut 4 bases from V and 3 bases from J; bases unmatched to any gene: 7. CDR1 is SGHNT and CDR2 is YYREEE in the germline V gene (reference sequence). This CDR3 comprises 16 residues. This CDR3 is CASSLGLAGSKETQYF. Here the CDR3 DNA reads TGTGCCAGCAGCCTAGGACTAGCGGGATCAAAAGAGACCCAGTACTTC.

The chain uses TRBV12-3 or TRBV12-4 and TRBJ2-1; weak D call: TRBD2 (5 bases). Trimming removed 2 bases at V and 10 bases at J, with 6 bases between. CDR3 length: 11 residues. CDR3 sequence reads: CASSLREEQFF. The CDR3 DNA follows: TGTGCCAGCAGTTTAAGGGAGGAGCAGTTCTTC.

The chain links TRBV6-2 or TRBV6-3 to TRBJ2-7; 9 bases are a match to TRBD1. There are 14 residues in the CDR3. Germline CDR1 is MNHEY and CDR2 is SVGEGT. The junction had 8 bases not matched to a gene; V was cut back by 7 bases and J by 4 bases. As DNA, the CDR3 is TGTGCCAGCAACCCGGGACAGGGTCTGTACGAGCAGTACTTC. Residues: CASNPGQGLYEQYF.

This CDR3 reads CASSYSSNYGYTF. Here the CDR3 DNA reads TGCGCCAGCAGCTACAGCTCTAACTATGGCTACACCTTC. This sequence joins TRBV5-1 and TRBJ1-2; D remains ambiguous. CDR1 and CDR2 (germline): SGHRS, YFSETQ. Trimming took off 3 bases at V and 0 bases at J, with 6 bases between the two ends. This CDR3 comprises 13 residues. Supplemented by reference TRBV5-1 and TRBJ1-2, the full variable domain reads KAGVTQTPRYLIKTRGQQVTLSCSPISGHRSVSWYQQTPGQGLQFLFEYFSETQRNKGNFPGRFSGRQFSNSRSEMNVSTLELGDSALYLCASSYSSNYGYTFGSGTRLTVV.

The V gene is TRBV7-9, the J gene TRBJ2-7; 13 positions match TRBD2. CDR1 SEHNR and CDR2 FQNEAQ come from the germline V gene (reference sequence). The CDR3 is made up of 16 amino acids. The trim removed 8 bases at V and 3 bases at J, leaving 10 bases unmatched. CDR3 nucleotides: TGTGCCAGCGGCTCTGGGGGGACTAGCGGGAACTACGAGCAGTACTTC. It encodes CASGSGGTSGNYEQYF.

The chain recombines TRBV30 with TRBJ1-4, with D unresolved. Per germline, CDR1 GTSNPN and CDR2 SVGIG (reference sequence). V was shortened by 4 bases and J by 7 bases, with 7 bases between the two germline ends. CDR3 length: 11 residues. The CDR3 region has the DNA TGTGCCTGGACCCGGGGTGAAAAACTGTTTTTT. Translation: CAWTRGEKLFF.

The V and J genes are TRBV3-1 (or the pseudogene TRBV3-2) and TRBJ2-5; D remains unclear. The CDR3 consists of 12 residues. The V end lost 3 bases, the J end lost 5 bases, and 7 bases lay between the germline ends. The V gene's germline CDR1 is LGHDT and CDR2 YNNKEL (reference sequence). The CDR3 sequence is CASSQSAETQYF. CDR3 DNA: TGTGCCAGCAGCCAGAGCGCGGAGACCCAGTACTTC.

The rearrangement joins TRBV28 to TRBJ2-7, with 7 bases identical to TRBD2. Germline V gene lookup returns CDR1 MDHEN and CDR2 SYDVKM. The CDR3 sequence is 14 residues long. Trimming cost V 4 bases and J 3 bases; bases outside gene matches: 6. CDR3 nucleotides: TGTGCCAGCAGTTACCGGGAGGAGGTCTACGAGCAGTACTTC. Translating gives CASSYREEVYEQYF.

The chain uses TRBV7-8 and TRBJ1-5; no definite D call. With 1 base removed from V and 1 base from J, the gap between germline ends came to 5 bases. Germline CDR1 is SGHVS and CDR2 is FQNEAQ. This CDR3 region has 14 residues. CDR3 nucleotides: TGTGCCAGCAGCTTAGGGCGGAGCAATCAGCCCCAGCATTTT. It translates to CASSLGRSNQPQHF.

In this sample, this clone turned up a few times. V is TRBV5-6 and J is TRBJ2-7; the D is unclear. CDR3 length: 13 amino acids. Trimming shortened V by 0 bases and J by 2 bases, and 6 bases separated the two germline ends. CDR1 and CDR2 from the germline V gene are SGHDT and YYEEEE. DNA for the CDR3: TGTGCCAGCAGCTTGGTAGACACCTACGAGCAGTACTTC. Translation: CASSLVDTYEQYF.

The chain joins TRBV2 to TRBJ2-1; TRBD2 is a possible D gene (5 bases). Deletions cut 3 bases from V and 4 bases from J, with 13 bases between. Germline-derived CDR1 and CDR2 are SNHLY and FYNNEI. The length of the CDR3 is 15 residues. This chain's CDR3 is CASSDSGSHYNEQFF. The CDR3 bases are TGTGCCAGCAGTGACTCGGGGAGTCATTACAATGAGCAGTTCTTC.

The rearrangement links TRBV18 to TRBJ1-2, with D possibly matching TRBD1 (6 bases). V lost 4 bases and J lost 0, with 18 bases in between. The CDR3 totals 17 residues. Germline lookup yields CDR1 KGHSH and CDR2 LQKENI. CDR3 coding DNA: TGTGCCAGCTCACTACTAACTCTGAGACAGGCTAACTATGGCTACACCTTC. Residues: CASSLLTLRQANYGYTF.

V usage is TRBV10-3 and J usage is TRBJ2-6, with D perhaps matching TRBD2 (6 bases). Germline CDR1 reads ENHRY; CDR2 reads SYGVKD. The CDR3 contains 17 residues. The V and J ends lost 0 bases and 2 bases respectively, with 11 bases between them. This CDR3 is CAISESGGGTGANVLTF. The CDR3 DNA reads TGTGCCATCAGTGAGTCTGGTGGAGGGACTGGGGCCAACGTCCTGACTTTC.

The CDR3 loop is CASGGGPGTGELFF. CDR3 nucleotides: TGTGCCAGTGGGGGCGGCCCGGGGACCGGGGAGCTGTTTTTT. The genes are TRBV2 and TRBJ2-2; TRBD1 is a possible D gene (6 bases). Germline CDR1 SNHLY, CDR2 FYNNEI. Trimming stripped 9 bases from V and 5 bases from J, with 16 bases between. The CDR3 contains 14 residues.

The gene calls are TRBV9 and TRBJ2-7; TRBD2 might be the D (5 bases). This CDR3 spans 15 amino acids. Germline V CDR1 and CDR2: SGDLS, YYNGEE. V gave up 0 bases and J gave up 0 bases, with 10 bases separating them. CDR3 sequence (DNA): TGTGCCAGCAGCGTAGACTACGGGAACTCCTACGAGCAGTACTTC. Its translation: CASSVDYGNSYEQYF.

The rearrangement joins TRBV27 to TRBJ2-1; maybe TRBD1 (7 bases). The V and J ends lost 6 bases and 4 bases respectively, with 16 bases between them. The CDR3 length is 15 residues. Germline CDR1 MNHEY, CDR2 SMNVEV (reference sequence). The CDR3 protein is CASSLGGTAYNEQFF. CDR3 sequence (DNA): TGTGCCAGCAGCTTAGGGGGGACAGCTTACAATGAGCAGTTCTTC.

The table lists this clone with a few counts. J is TRBJ2-7 and V is TRBV27; 8 bases map to TRBD2. Germline CDR1 and CDR2: MNHEY and SMNVEV (reference sequence). CDR3 length equals 17 residues. The ends lost 0 bases at V and 6 bases at J; junction bases unmatched: 13. The CDR3 protein is CASSLSAPSGRGGEQYF. In DNA, the CDR3 is TGTGCCAGCAGTTTATCGGCCCCAAGCGGGAGAGGAGGCGAGCAGTACTTC.